This T cell receptor beta chain was sequenced in a study of T-cell memory formation after mild COVID-19 (dated by TCRdb to the early 2020s). At the level of the whole study: TCR sequence clusters from the two donors were largely donor specific. Longitudinal TCRalpha and TCRbeta repertoire sequencing tracked T-cell clones expanding and contracting after mild COVID-19 in two donors. Two young, previously healthy adult volunteers made up the cohort, one male and one female.

The paper's findings and limits, for the study overall: The second-wave clones that peaked on day 37 were not confirmed to be SARS-CoV-2 specific. Clones contracting from day 15 to 85 had balanced CD4/CD8 phenotypes, while a second wave expanding from day 15 to 37 was biased towards CD4+. Some responding clones were detected in pre-infection memory, suggesting pre-existing cross-reactive memory T cells joined the SARS-CoV-2 response. Only a couple of mild cases were covered in the study, and larger cohorts including severe cases with pre-infection samples were considered necessary. Contracting CD4+ clones turned up mainly in the CM and EM memory subsets, whereas EMRA was where CD8+ clones were enriched.

Concerning this clonotype itself: The specificity of this receptor is unknown. No base qualities exist here, and no much larger clone lies one base off it.

The run used an Illumina NovaSeq 6000. cDNA libraries for TCRalpha and TCRbeta were prepared by 5'RACE using constant-segment primers, with sample barcodes and unique molecular identifiers added. RNA was extracted from every sample with Trizol reagent. Library amplification was performed in two PCR steps, and a second sample barcode and Illumina TruSeq adapters were introduced in the second step. The libraries were sequenced on an Illumina NovaSeq using 2 x 150 bp paired-end reads. The original pipeline was this. The reads were demultiplexed and collapsed into UMI-guided consensus sequences using migec v1.2.7. With mixcr v2.1.11, UMI consensuses were aligned to TRA and TRB V and J templates and assembled into clonotypes. A clonotype was counted as expanded or contracted only when both edgeR and NoisET called the clonotype significant, with the noise models trained on biological replicates. For edgeR calls, the thresholds were a false discovery rate-adjusted p below 0.01 and a log2 fold-change of 1. PCA with hierarchical clustering of max-normalized trajectories of the 1000 most abundant clonotypes was used as exploratory dynamics analysis. The CD4 or CD8 phenotype of responding clones was assigned using the separately sequenced CD4+ and CD8+ repertoires. TCRdb reworked the public reads: Q25 trimming with fastp, MiXCR clone assembly, productive beta chains retained. Each entry merges the rows of one CDR3 protein and shows their most common DNA and genes. The V and J calls here are based on TCRdb, not the publication. The sample profile shows roughly 110,000 distinct CDR3 sequences; roughly 12% of them were found once. Of the sample, roughly 30% falls within the top ten clones.

Ficoll-Paque density gradient centrifugation was used to isolate PBMCs. CDR1 and CDR2, looked up from the germline V gene, are LGHNA and YSLEER. The cysteine opens and the phenylalanine closes a CDR3 of 16 amino acids. Left in the record is the CDR3 DNA by itself, 48 bases read in frame from the first base. Relative to germline, V is missing 0 bases and J is missing 4 bases, with 9 bases of the junction outside any gene match. This clonotype originated in an adult woman who had mild COVID-19 (a few samples of this study predate the infection). The sample titles of this study are shuffled in the database, so cell type and time point are left out; the donor was told from shared clones. Recombination connected TRBV4-3 to TRBJ2-7, with TRBD1 matching 7 junction bases. The sample was PBMCs or a T cell subset sorted from them (not recorded which). CDR3 protein: CASSQEVSGGMYEQYF. The nucleotide sequence is TGCGCCAGCAGCCAAGAAGTGTCAGGGGGTATGTACGAGCAGTACTTC.